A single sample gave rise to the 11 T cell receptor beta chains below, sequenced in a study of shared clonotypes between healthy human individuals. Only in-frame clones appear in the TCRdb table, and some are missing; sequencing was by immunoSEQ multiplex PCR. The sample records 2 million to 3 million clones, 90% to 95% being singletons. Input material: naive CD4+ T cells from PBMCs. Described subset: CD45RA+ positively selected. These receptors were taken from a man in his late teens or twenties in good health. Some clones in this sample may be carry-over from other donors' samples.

This CDR3 is CASSPPGSLGNEQFF. In nucleotides, the CDR3 is TGTGCCAGCAGCCCACCCGGCAGTCTAGGAAATGAGCAGTTCTTC. The V and J genes are TRBV7-9 and TRBJ2-1; no clear D. V was shortened by 5 bases and J by 7 bases, with 18 bases between the two germline ends. The germline CDR1 and CDR2 sequences are SEHNR and FQNEAQ (reference sequence). The length of the CDR3 is 15 residues.

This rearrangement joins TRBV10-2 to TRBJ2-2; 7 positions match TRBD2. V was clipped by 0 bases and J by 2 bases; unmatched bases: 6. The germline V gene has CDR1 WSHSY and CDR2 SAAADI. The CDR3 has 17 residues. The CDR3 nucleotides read TGCGCCAGCAGTGAGTCGGTGGGGGGGAGAAACACCGGGGAGCTGTTTTTT. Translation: CASSESVGGRNTGELFF.

CDR3 residues: CASSTTRDRPYEQYF. CDR3 bases: TGTGCCAGCAGTACGACTCGAGACAGACCCTACGAGCAGTACTTC. This chain links TRBV27 with TRBJ2-7; D might be TRBD1 (5 bases). Trimming left V 5 bases short and J 2 bases short, with 16 bases between. CDR1 is MNHEY and CDR2 is SMNVEV in the germline V gene (reference sequence). The CDR3 runs to 15 residues.

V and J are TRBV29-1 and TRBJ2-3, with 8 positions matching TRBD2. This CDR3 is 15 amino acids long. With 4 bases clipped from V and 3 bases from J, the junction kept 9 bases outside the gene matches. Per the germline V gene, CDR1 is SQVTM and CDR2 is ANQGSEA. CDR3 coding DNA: TGCAGCGTTGTTGGGTTAGCGGGGCCTACAGATACGCAGTATTTT. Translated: CSVVGLAGPTDTQYF.

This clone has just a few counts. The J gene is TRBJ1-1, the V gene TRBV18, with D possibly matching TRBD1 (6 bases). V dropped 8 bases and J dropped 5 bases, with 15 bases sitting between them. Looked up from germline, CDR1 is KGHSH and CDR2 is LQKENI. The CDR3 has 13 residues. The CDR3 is CASTQGWETEAFF. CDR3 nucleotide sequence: TGTGCCAGCACCCAGGGGTGGGAGACTGAAGCTTTCTTT. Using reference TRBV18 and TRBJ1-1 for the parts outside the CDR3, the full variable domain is NAGVMQNPRHLVRRRGQEARLRCSPMKGHSHVYWYRQLPEEGLKFMVYLQKENIIDESGMPKERFSAEFPKEGPSILRIQQVVRGDSAAYFCASTQGWETEAFFGQGTRLTVV.

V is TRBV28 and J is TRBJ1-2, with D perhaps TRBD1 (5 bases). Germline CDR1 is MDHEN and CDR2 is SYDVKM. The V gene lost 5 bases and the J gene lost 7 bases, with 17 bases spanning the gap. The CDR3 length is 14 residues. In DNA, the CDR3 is TGTGCCAGCAGTCCCCCTGGGAGGGGTCGTGGCTACACCTTC. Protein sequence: CASSPPGRGRGYTF.

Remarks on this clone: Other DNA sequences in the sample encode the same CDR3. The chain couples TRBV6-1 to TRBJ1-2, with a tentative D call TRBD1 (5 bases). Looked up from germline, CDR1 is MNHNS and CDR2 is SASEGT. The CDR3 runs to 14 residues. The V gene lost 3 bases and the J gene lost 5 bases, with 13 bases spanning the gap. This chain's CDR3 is CASSEGQGSYGYTF. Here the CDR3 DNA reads TGTGCCAGCAGTGAGGGGCAGGGATCATATGGCTACACCTTC.

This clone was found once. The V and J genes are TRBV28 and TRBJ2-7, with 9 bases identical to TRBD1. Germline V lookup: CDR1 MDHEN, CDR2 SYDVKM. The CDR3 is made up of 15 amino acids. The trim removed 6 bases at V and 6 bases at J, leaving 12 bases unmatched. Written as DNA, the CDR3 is TGTGCCAGCAGCACTCCGGGACAGGGATTTGGCGAGCAGTACTTC. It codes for CASSTPGQGFGEQYF.

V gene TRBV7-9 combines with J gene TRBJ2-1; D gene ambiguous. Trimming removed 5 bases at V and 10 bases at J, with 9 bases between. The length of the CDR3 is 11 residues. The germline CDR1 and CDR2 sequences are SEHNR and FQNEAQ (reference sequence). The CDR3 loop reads CASSPLREQFF. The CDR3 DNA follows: TGTGCCAGCAGCCCGTTGCGGGAGCAGTTCTTC. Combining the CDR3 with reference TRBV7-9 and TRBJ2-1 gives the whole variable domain DTGVSQNPRHKITKRGQNVTFRCDPISEHNRLYWYRQTLGQGPEFLTYFQNEAQLEKSRLLSDRFSAERPKGSFSTLEIQRTEQGDSAMYLCASSPLREQFFGPGTRLTVL.

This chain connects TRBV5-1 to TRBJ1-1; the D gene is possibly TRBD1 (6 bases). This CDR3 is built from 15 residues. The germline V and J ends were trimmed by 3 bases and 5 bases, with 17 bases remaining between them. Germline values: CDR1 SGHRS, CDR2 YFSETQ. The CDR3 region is CASSSRPGRGTEAFF. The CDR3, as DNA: TGCGCCAGCAGCTCGCGCCCAGGGAGGGGGACTGAAGCTTTCTTT.

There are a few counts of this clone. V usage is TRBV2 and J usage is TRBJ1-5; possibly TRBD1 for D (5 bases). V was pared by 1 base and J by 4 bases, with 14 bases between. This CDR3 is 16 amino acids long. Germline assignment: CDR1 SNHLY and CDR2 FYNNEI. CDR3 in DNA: TGTGCCAGCAGTGAAGAGGGGCGAGGTTGGAATCAGCCCCAGCATTTT. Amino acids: CASSEEGRGWNQPQHF.